What follows are 32 T cell receptor beta chains derived from one specimen sequenced in a study of beta chain features in type 1 diabetes. The investigators reverse transcribed all of the isolated RNA, so they sequenced expressed TCRB transcripts. Repertoires were generated with immunoSEQ multiplex PCR, while TCRdb's copy carries only in-frame clones and drops some. The table lists around 310,000 clones, around 10% of them singletons. The source material was naive CD4+ T cells from blood. The source is a woman aged 30 to 39 in good health.

This clone was seen more than once but under ten times. This chain links TRBV5-4 with TRBJ2-5, with D tentatively TRBD1 (5 bases). CDR3 length: 13 residues. CDR1 and CDR2 (germline): SGHNT, YYREEE (reference sequence). The V end lost 2 bases, the J end lost 4 bases, and 9 bases lay between the germline ends. The CDR3 sequence: CASSLGDRETQYF. The CDR3 DNA is TGTGCCAGCAGCTTAGGGGATCGAGAGACCCAGTACTTC.

This clone was recorded a few times. This chain links TRBV7-9 with TRBJ2-5; D remains ambiguous. CDR3 length equals 14 residues. Trimming cost V 0 bases and J 2 bases, with 7 bases left between them. Germline CDR1 and CDR2: SEHNR and FQNEAQ (reference sequence). Written as DNA, the CDR3 is TGTGCCAGCAGCTTAGCAGATAGACAAGAGACCCAGTACTTC. Amino acid sequence: CASSLADRQETQYF.

The chain couples TRBV30 to TRBJ1-2, with D possibly TRBD1 on 6 matching bases. CDR1 is GTSNPN and CDR2 is SVGIG in the germline V gene (reference sequence). Between the trimmed V and J ends, which lost 4 bases and 4 bases, there was a span of 10 bases. The CDR3 length is 12 residues. The CDR3: CAWIGGIYGYTF. The CDR3 bases are TGTGCCTGGATAGGGGGAATCTATGGCTACACCTTC.

The chain employs TRBV9 and TRBJ2-1; TRBD2 agrees at 13 bases. Trimming at V came to 1 base and at J to 9 bases, leaving 7 bases not matched to a gene. Germline CDR1 and CDR2: SGDLS and YYNGEE. The CDR3 contains 16 residues. CDR3 nucleotides: TGTGCCAGCAGCGTACCGGGACTAGCGGGGAAATCTGAGCAGTTCTTC. Translating it yields CASSVPGLAGKSEQFF.

J is TRBJ1-3 and V is TRBV30; 7 nucleotides match TRBD1. V shed 3 bases, J shed 2 bases, and the junction held 1 base outside the gene matches. CDR3 length: 13 amino acids. Germline CDR1 is GTSNPN and CDR2 is SVGIG (reference sequence). The CDR3: CAWRGTAGNTIYF. CDR3 nucleotide sequence: TGTGCCTGGAGAGGGACAGCTGGAAACACCATATATTTT.

The rearrangement joins TRBV19 to TRBJ2-7; perhaps TRBD2 as D (5 bases). With 3 bases removed from V and 4 bases from J, the gap between germline ends came to 19 bases. CDR1 LNHDA and CDR2 SQIVND come from the germline V gene (reference sequence). The CDR3 loop spans 16 amino acids. In DNA form, the CDR3 reads TGTGCCAGTAGTATTCGCCGGGGATCCCCTCAGTACGAGCAGTACTTC. It specifies CASSIRRGSPQYEQYF.

This clone turned up a few times. The chain is built from TRBV19 and TRBJ2-2, with a possible D match to TRBD1 (5 bases). Germline CDR1 is LNHDA and CDR2 is SQIVND (reference sequence). The CDR3 extends over 14 amino acids. V lost 5 bases and J 0 bases, leaving 7 bases between the germline ends. CDR3 loop: CASSVQANTGELFF. In DNA, the CDR3 is TGTGCCAGTAGTGTACAGGCGAACACCGGGGAGCTGTTTTTT. Full variable domain (remainder filled in from reference TRBV19 and TRBJ2-2): DGGITQSPKYLFRKEGQNVTLSCEQNLNHDAMYWYRQDPGQGLRLIYYSQIVNDFQKGDIAEGYSVSREKKESFPLTVTSAQKNPTAFYLCASSVQANTGELFFGEGSRLTVL.

This clone was recorded a few times. CDR3 loop: CAQKHQQRGGQETQYF. Written as DNA, the CDR3 is TGTGCCCAAAAGCACCAACAACGGGGTGGACAAGAGACCCAGTACTTC. The V call is TRBV21-1, the J call TRBJ2-5; the table's D gene call, TRBD2, was not cross checked with the DNA. TRBV21-1 is labeled a pseudogene. The CDR3 spans 16 residues.

This clone was picked up a small number of times. The V gene is TRBV4-3, the J gene TRBJ1-4, with D perhaps TRBD1 (5 bases). In germline, CDR1 is LGHNA, CDR2 YSLEER. Trimming stripped 1 base from V and 15 bases from J, with 9 bases between. This CDR3 comprises 11 residues. CDR3: CASSQGAGLFF. DNA for the CDR3: TGCGCCAGCAGCCAAGGTGCAGGGTTGTTTTTT.

This clone turned up a few times. This CDR3 is also generated by other DNA sequences in the sample. The chain recombines TRBV4-3 with TRBJ2-2; 8 bases map to TRBD2. CDR3 size: 15 residues. Germline V gene data show CDR1 as LGHNA and CDR2 as YSLEER. Trimming cost V 4 bases and J 1 base; bases outside gene matches: 2. CDR3 coding DNA: TGCGCCAGCAGCCTGAGCGGGGGGAACACCGGGGAGCTGTTTTTT. It specifies CASSLSGGNTGELFF.

The chain recombines TRBV7-2 with TRBJ2-7, with TRBD2 matching 7 bases. Germline V CDR1 and CDR2: SGHTA, FQGNSA. The junction had 8 bases not matched to a gene; V was cut back by 5 bases and J by 1 base. This CDR3 is 15 amino acids long. CDR3 in DNA: TGTGCCAGCAGCCCCGCCGGGGGAGGGTCCTACGAGCAGTACTTC. Residues: CASSPAGGGSYEQYF.

V is TRBV2 and J is TRBJ2-7; D ambiguous. CDR1 is SNHLY, CDR2 FYNNEI, per germline. The V gene lost 4 bases and the J gene lost 4 bases, with 5 bases spanning the gap. The CDR3 consists of 11 residues. The CDR3 nucleotides are TGTGCCAGCAGTGTACGGTACGAGCAGTACTTC. Protein product: CASSVRYEQYF.

There are a few counts of this clone. The genes are TRBV18 and TRBJ2-7, with D uncertain. The germline V gene has CDR1 KGHSH and CDR2 LQKENI. Trimming pared 0 bases from V and 3 bases from J, leaving 9 bases between. The CDR3 contains 14 residues. CDR3 nucleotide sequence: TGTGCCAGCTCACCACCCAGCGAAAGCTACGAGCAGTACTTC. This sequence encodes CASSPPSESYEQYF. The variable domain in full, with the rest retrieved from reference TRBV18 and TRBJ2-7, is NAGVMQNPRHLVRRRGQEARLRCSPMKGHSHVYWYRQLPEEGLKFMVYLQKENIIDESGMPKERFSAEFPKEGPSILRIQQVVRGDSAAYFCASSPPSESYEQYFGPGTRLTVT.

The chain uses TRBV6-1 and TRBJ1-5; D is uncertain. Trimming shortened V by 2 bases and J by 11 bases, and 13 bases separated the two germline ends. CDR3 size: 13 residues. The germline gives CDR1 MNHNS, CDR2 SASEGT. This CDR3 is CASSEWAASAQHF. CDR3 coding DNA: TGTGCCAGCAGTGAATGGGCCGCTTCGGCCCAGCATTTT.

This clone was seen a handful of times. The chain combines TRBV7-2 with TRBJ1-1; D is unresolved. This CDR3 has 12 residues. Trimming removed 2 bases at V and 11 bases at J, with 12 bases between. Germline V gene lookup returns CDR1 SGHTA and CDR2 FQGNSA. The CDR3 DNA reads TGTGCCAGCAGCTTATCCGGAGTGGCGGCTTTCTTT. The encoded protein is CASSLSGVAAFF.

The CDR3 sequence is CASSLEGLRGNTIYF. CDR3 DNA sequence: TGTGCCAGCAGCTTAGAGGGGCTTCGGGGAAACACCATATATTTT. The rearrangement joins TRBV7-2 to TRBJ1-3; D is perhaps TRBD1 (5 bases). V gave up 1 base and J gave up 4 bases, with 11 bases separating them. The germline V gene encodes CDR1 SGHTA and CDR2 FQGNSA. The CDR3 covers 15 residues. The variable domain in full, completed from reference TRBV7-2 and TRBJ1-3, reads GAGVSQSPSNKVTEKGKDVELRCDPISGHTALYWYRQSLGQGLEFLIYFQGNSAPDKSGLPSDRFSAERTGGSVSTLTIQRTQQEDSAVYLCASSLEGLRGNTIYFGEGSWLTVV.

The chain carries TRBV7-2 and TRBJ2-7, with 8 bases matching TRBD1. CDR1 is SGHTA and CDR2 is FQGNSA in the germline V gene. V shed 4 bases, J shed 4 bases, and the junction held 15 bases outside the gene matches. The CDR3 length is 17 residues. The CDR3 sequence: CASSSLAQDRVGYEQYF. The DNA of the CDR3 is TGTGCCAGCAGCTCTTTGGCGCAGGACAGGGTCGGGTACGAGCAGTACTTC.

V and J are TRBV19 and TRBJ1-2, with 8 bases aligning to TRBD1. This CDR3 has 15 residues. Germline lookup yields CDR1 LNHDA and CDR2 SQIVND (reference sequence). V was pared by 7 bases and J by 8 bases, with 15 bases of the junction left unmatched. CDR3 residues: CASTIERTGSGGYTF. The CDR3 DNA reads TGTGCCAGTACCATCGAGAGGACAGGGTCAGGAGGCTACACCTTC.

This clone was detected only a few times. CDR3 sequence reads: CSVKRTSGRAQGGQYF. DNA for the CDR3: TGCAGCGTCAAGAGGACTAGCGGGAGGGCCCAAGGGGGGCAGTATTTT. The gene calls are TRBV29-1 and TRBJ2-3; TRBD2 matches 15 bases. The germline gives CDR1 SQVTM, CDR2 ANQGSEA. The CDR3 sequence is 16 residues long. V trimming: 6 bases; J trimming: 11 bases; junction bases outside the gene matches: 15.

The chain combines TRBV9 with TRBJ1-2, with D unresolved. The germline gives CDR1 SGDLS, CDR2 YYNGEE. The CDR3 has 17 residues. Trimming took off 4 bases at V and 4 bases at J, with 23 bases between the two ends. The CDR3 sequence is CASSPREGGRLGYGYTF. In nucleotides, the CDR3 is TGTGCCAGCAGCCCTCGGGAGGGCGGACGATTGGGCTATGGCTACACCTTC.

This chain links TRBV27 with TRBJ1-4; D gene unclear. The V end lost 3 bases, the J end lost 8 bases, and 13 bases lay between the germline ends. The germline CDR1 and CDR2 sequences are MNHEY and SMNVEV (reference sequence). There are 14 residues in the CDR3. CDR3 nucleotide sequence: TGTGCCAGCAGTTTTACCAACCCCGCGGAAAAACTGTTTTTT. Translated: CASSFTNPAEKLFF.

This clone was seen a few times. The rearrangement links TRBV5-1 to TRBJ2-1, with D unclear. Germline assignment: CDR1 SGHRS and CDR2 YFSETQ. The CDR3 is made up of 14 amino acids. V lost 2 bases to trimming and J lost 6 bases, with 12 bases between them. The CDR3 nucleotides are TGCGCCAGCAGCTTCACAGACGGATTCAATGAGCAGTTCTTC. Its protein product is CASSFTDGFNEQFF.

This chain connects TRBV5-1 to TRBJ2-2, with a possible D match to TRBD2 (6 bases). The CDR3 covers 14 residues. CDR1 is SGHRS, CDR2 YFSETQ, per germline. Trimming removed 0 bases from V and 8 bases from J, with 11 bases in between. CDR3 protein: CASSLVPGTGELFF. The CDR3 coding sequence is TGCGCCAGCAGCTTGGTACCAGGGACTGGGGAGCTGTTTTTT.

The rearrangement joins TRBV18 to TRBJ2-5; TRBD2 aligns across 8 bases. The CDR3 has 15 residues. Germline loops: CDR1 KGHSH, CDR2 LQKENI. Germline trimming cut 0 bases from V and 5 bases from J; bases unmatched to any gene: 5. For the CDR3, the DNA is TGTGCCAGCTCACCACCGATCGAGCGGGGGGAGACCCAGTACTTC. The encoded protein is CASSPPIERGETQYF.

The J gene is TRBJ2-2, the V gene TRBV15; no reliable D call. The germline V gene encodes CDR1 LNHNV and CDR2 YYDKDF (reference sequence). This CDR3 is 14 amino acids long. V gave up 5 bases and J gave up 1 base, with 8 bases separating them. The CDR3 bases are TGTGCCACCAGCCCCCACAGGAACACCGGGGAGCTGTTTTTT. Translating it yields CATSPHRNTGELFF.

The chain carries TRBV18 and TRBJ2-7; 7 bases map to TRBD1. Germline CDR1 reads KGHSH; CDR2 reads LQKENI. The CDR3 consists of 13 residues. V was clipped by 6 bases and J by 2 bases; unmatched bases: 4. CDR3 loop: CASSSGTAYEQYF. As DNA, the CDR3 is TGTGCCAGCTCGTCCGGGACAGCCTACGAGCAGTACTTC.

The V gene is TRBV6-5, the J gene TRBJ2-1; 10 bases are a match to TRBD2. Germline V lookup: CDR1 MNHEY, CDR2 SVGAGI. The CDR3 runs to 16 residues. The ends lost 0 bases at V and 5 bases at J; junction bases unmatched: 4. DNA for the CDR3: TGTGCCAGCAGTTACTCGTTTCTAGCGGGAGACAATGAGCAGTTCTTC. Translation: CASSYSFLAGDNEQFF.

This clone was counted a few times. V usage is TRBV7-2 and J usage is TRBJ2-1, with D possibly being TRBD2 (5 bases). V lost 0 bases, J lost 12 bases, and 21 bases lay in between. Germline values: CDR1 SGHTA, CDR2 FQGNSA. The CDR3 length is 16 residues. The CDR3 coding sequence is TGTGCCAGCAGCTTAGCGGTATCCAGCGGAAAGGGTGGGCAGTTCTTC. It codes for CASSLAVSSGKGGQFF.

The chain combines TRBV28 with TRBJ2-3, with 11 bases aligning to TRBD2. CDR1 MDHEN and CDR2 SYDVKM come from the germline V gene. The J segment lost 0 bases and the V segment lost 6 bases, leaving 5 bases of the junction unmatched. This CDR3 spans 16 amino acids. In DNA form, the CDR3 reads TGTGCCAGCAGCCCAAGACTAGCGGGAAGCACAGATACGCAGTATTTT. Residues: CASSPRLAGSTDTQYF.

This clone was counted between two and nine times. This chain links TRBV6-1 with TRBJ2-7, with 7 bases lining up with TRBD2. Looked up from germline, CDR1 is MNHNS and CDR2 is SASEGT. The CDR3 loop spans 16 amino acids. The V gene end was trimmed by 4 bases and the J gene end by 0 bases; junction bases not matched to a gene: 9. CDR3 nucleotide sequence: TGTGCCAGCAGTGGGGAGCGGGAACCAAGCTCCTACGAGCAGTACTTC. Its protein product is CASSGEREPSSYEQYF.

This clone was counted only a few times. One junction end disagrees with the germline gene, perhaps due to a read error. The gene calls are TRBV6-5 and TRBJ1-1; 9 positions match TRBD1. Germline CDR1 MNHEY, CDR2 SVGAGI. The CDR3 is made up of 14 amino acids. CDR3 in amino acids: CASSYSSRDRVGIF. CDR3 nucleotide sequence: TGTGCCAGCAGTTACTCGTCTCGGGACAGGGTAGGGATTTTT.

This clone was seen only a few times. V and J are TRBV7-2 and TRBJ2-5, with D possibly TRBD2 on 5 matching bases. Germline CDR1 is SGHTA and CDR2 is FQGNSA. V dropped 3 bases and J dropped 4 bases, with 12 bases sitting between them. The CDR3 spans 14 residues. The CDR3 DNA reads as TGTGCCAGCAGCTTTCGCGGACTGGGAGAGACCCAGTACTTC. This encodes CASSFRGLGETQYF.